This TCR beta chain was identified during a study of blood T cell repertoires in COVID-19. This clone was recorded only once. Original handling: For nucleated cells, counts were estimated from reference gene primer amplification. Only in-frame clones appear in the TCRdb table, and some are missing; sequencing was by immunoSEQ multiplex PCR. Clonal size and the V and J genes are those of that table, whereas D and trimming came from the DNA. The top ten hold around 15% of the sample, which has some 50,000 clones, about 84% seen once. Looked up from germline, CDR1 is MGHDK and CDR2 is SYGVNS. Trimming stripped 6 bases from V and 9 bases from J, with 18 bases between. The CDR3 spans 14 residues.

This chain uses TRBV25-1 with TRBJ2-1, with D maybe TRBD2 (5 bases). The specimen sequenced was peripheral blood. This receptor was obtained from a human donor in a cohort sampled during active COVID-19. The chain's CDR3 is CASSILEKHGEQFF. The CDR3 nucleotides read TGTGCCAGCAGCATACTAGAGAAACACGGTGAGCAGTTCTTC.